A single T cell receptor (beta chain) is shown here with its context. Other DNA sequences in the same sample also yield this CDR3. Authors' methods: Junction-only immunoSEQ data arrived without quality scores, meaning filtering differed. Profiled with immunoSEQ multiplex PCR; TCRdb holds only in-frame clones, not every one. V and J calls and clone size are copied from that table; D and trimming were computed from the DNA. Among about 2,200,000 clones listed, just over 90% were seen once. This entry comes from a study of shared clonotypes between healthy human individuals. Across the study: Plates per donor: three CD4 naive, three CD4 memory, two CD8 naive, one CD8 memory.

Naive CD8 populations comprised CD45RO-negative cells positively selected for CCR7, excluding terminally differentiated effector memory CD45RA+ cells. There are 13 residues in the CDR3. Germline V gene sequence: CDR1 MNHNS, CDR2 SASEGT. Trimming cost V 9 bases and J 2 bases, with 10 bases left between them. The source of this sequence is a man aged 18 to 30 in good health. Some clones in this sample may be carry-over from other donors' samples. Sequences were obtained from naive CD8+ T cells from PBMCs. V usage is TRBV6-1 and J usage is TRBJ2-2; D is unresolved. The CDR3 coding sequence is TGTGCCAGTATCCCCCCAAACACCGGGGAGCTGTTTTTT. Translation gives CASIPPNTGELFF.